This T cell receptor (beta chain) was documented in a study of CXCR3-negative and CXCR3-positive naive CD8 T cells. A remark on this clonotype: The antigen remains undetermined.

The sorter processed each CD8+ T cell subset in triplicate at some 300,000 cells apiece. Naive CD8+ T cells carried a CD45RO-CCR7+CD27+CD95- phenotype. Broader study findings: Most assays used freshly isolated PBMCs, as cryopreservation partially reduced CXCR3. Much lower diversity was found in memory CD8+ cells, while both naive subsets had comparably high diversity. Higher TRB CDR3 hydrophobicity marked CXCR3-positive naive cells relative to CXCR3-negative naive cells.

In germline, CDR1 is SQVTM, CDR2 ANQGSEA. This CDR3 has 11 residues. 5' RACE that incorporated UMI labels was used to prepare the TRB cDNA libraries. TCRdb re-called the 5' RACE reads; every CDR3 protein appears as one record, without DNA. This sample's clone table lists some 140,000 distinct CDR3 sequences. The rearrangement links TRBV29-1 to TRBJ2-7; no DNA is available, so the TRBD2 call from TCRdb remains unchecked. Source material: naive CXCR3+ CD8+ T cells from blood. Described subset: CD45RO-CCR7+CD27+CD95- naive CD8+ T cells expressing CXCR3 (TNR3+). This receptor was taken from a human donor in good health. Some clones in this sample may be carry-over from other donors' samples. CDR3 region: CSAGLVYEQYF.